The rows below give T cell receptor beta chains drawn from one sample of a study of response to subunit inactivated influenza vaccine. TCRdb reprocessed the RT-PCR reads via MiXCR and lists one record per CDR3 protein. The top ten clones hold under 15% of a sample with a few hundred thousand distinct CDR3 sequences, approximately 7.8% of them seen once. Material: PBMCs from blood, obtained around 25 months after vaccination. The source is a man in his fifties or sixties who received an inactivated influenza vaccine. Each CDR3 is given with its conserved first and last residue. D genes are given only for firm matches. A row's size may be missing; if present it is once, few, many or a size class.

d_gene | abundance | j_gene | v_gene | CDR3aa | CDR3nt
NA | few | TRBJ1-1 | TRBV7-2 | CASSHRRVSNTEAFF | TGTGCCAGCAGCCACAGGAGGGTTTCGAACACTGAAGCTTTCTTT
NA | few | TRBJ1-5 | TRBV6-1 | CASSVDIKNQPQHF | TGTGCCAGCAGTGTGGACATAAAGAATCAGCCCCAGCATTTT
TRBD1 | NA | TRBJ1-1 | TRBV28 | CASSDRGSATEAFF | TGTGCCAGCAGCGACAGGGGGAGTGCCACTGAAGCTTTCTTT
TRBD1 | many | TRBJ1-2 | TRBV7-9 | CASSLGQGFGYTF | TGTGCCAGCAGCCTCGGACAGGGTTTCGGCTACACCTTC
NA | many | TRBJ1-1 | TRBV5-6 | CASSLWQPNTEAFF | TGTGCCAGCAGCTTGTGGCAACCTAACACTGAAGCTTTCTTT
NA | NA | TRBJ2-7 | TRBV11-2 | CASRGPYGQYF | TGTGCCAGCCGCGGACCTTACGGGCAGTACTTC
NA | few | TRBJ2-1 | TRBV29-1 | CSVSGGLYNEQFF | TGCAGCGTAAGTGGTGGACTCTACAATGAGCAGTTCTTC
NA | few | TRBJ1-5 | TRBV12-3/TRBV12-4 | CASRPTGNNQPQHF | TGTGCCAGCAGACCAACAGGGAACAATCAGCCCCAGCATTTT
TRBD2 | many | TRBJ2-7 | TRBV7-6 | CASSLGTSASYEQYF | TGTGCCAGCAGCCTGGGGACTAGCGCCTCCTACGAGCAGTACTTC
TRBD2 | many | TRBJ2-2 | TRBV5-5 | CASSPGGPGTGELFF | TGTGCCAGCAGCCCGGGGGGGCCGGGGACCGGGGAGCTGTTTTTT
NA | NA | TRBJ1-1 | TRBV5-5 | CAMGPGWTEAFF | TGTGCCATGGGCCCCGGGTGGACTGAAGCTTTCTTT
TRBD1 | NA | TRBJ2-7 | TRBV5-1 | CASSRTGDSSYEQYF | TGCGCCAGCAGCAGAACAGGGGATAGCTCCTACGAGCAGTACTTC
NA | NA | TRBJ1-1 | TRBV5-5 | CASSMLSGGNTEAFF | TGTGCCAGCAGCATGCTTTCGGGGGGCAACACTGAAGCTTTCTTT
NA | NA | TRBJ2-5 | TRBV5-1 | CASSLTRAAETQYF | TGCGCCAGCAGCTTGACCAGGGCCGCAGAGACCCAGTACTTC
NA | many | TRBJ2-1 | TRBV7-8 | CASSWVRRSYNEQFF | TGTGCCAGCAGCTGGGTCCGAAGGTCCTACAATGAGCAGTTCTTC
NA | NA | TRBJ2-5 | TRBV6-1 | CASSEYPGGETQYF | TGTGCCAGCAGTGAATACCCTGGGGGAGAGACCCAGTACTTC
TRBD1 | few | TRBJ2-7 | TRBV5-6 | CASSLGSGTAIDEQYF | TGTGCCAGCAGCTTGGGCTCCGGGACAGCCATCGACGAGCAGTACTTC
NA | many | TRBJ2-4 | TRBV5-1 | CASSFRPLGNIQYF | TGCGCCAGCAGCTTCCGACCACTCGGGAACATTCAGTACTTC
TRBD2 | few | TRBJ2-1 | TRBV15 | CATRLAGTYNEQFF | TGTGCCACCAGATTAGCGGGGACGTACAATGAGCAGTTCTTC
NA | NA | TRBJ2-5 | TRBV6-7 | CASSYAGTQYF | TGTGCCAGCAGTTACGCGGGGACCCAGTACTTC
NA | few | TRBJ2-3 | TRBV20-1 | CSARCAGFTDTQYF | TGCAGTGCTAGATGCGCAGGGTTCACAGATACGCAGTATTTT
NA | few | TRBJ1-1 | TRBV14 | CASSQGWTRGEAFF | TGTGCCAGCAGCCAAGGTTGGACGCGTGGTGAAGCTTTCTTT
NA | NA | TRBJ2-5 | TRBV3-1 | CASSDTFKGTQYF | TGTGCCAGCAGTGACACCTTCAAGGGGACCCAGTACTTC
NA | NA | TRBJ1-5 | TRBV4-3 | CASSQGQRQPQHF | TGCGCCAGCAGCCAAGGACAGCGACAGCCCCAGCATTTT
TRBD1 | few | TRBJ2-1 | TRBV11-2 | CASSLDRASNEQFF | TGTGCCAGCAGCTTGGACAGGGCCAGCAATGAGCAGTTCTTC
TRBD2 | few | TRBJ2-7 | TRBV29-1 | CSARLAGGSRHEQYF | TGCAGCGCCAGACTAGCGGGAGGCTCGCGGCACGAGCAGTACTTC
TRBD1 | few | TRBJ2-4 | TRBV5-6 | CASRQGAGNIQYF | TGTGCCAGCAGACAGGGGGCGGGAAACATTCAGTACTTC
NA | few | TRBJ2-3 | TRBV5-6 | CASSSMTRGTDTQYF | TGTGCCAGCAGCTCGATGACTAGAGGCACAGATACGCAGTATTTT
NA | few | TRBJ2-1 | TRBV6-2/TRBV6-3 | CASSSRQGLTGGLFSRSYNEQFF | TGTGCCAGCAGTTCACGACAGGGGCTGACGGGAGGGCTTTTTTCTCGGTCCTACAATGAGCAGTTCTTC
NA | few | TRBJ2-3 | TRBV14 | CASSQTGFTDTQYF | TGTGCCAGCAGCCAGACAGGCTTCACAGATACGCAGTATTTT
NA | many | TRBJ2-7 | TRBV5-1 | CASSLAIRVKSYEQYF | TGCGCCAGCAGCTTGGCCATCAGGGTTAAGTCCTACGAGCAGTACTTC
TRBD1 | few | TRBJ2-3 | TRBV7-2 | CASRRQGGADTQYF | TGTGCCAGCAGGCGACAGGGGGGCGCAGATACGCAGTATTTT
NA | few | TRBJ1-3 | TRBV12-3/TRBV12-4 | CASSSRESYRNTIYF | TGTGCCAGCAGTTCCCGGGAGTCTTACCGGAACACCATATATTTT
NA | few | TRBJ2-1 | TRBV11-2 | CASSPGLVGAGEQFF | TGTGCCAGCAGCCCGGGACTGGTGGGAGCGGGTGAGCAGTTCTTC
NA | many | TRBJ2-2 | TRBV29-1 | CSVRLGGTGGELFF | TGCAGCGTCCGTCTGGGTGGGACCGGCGGGGAGCTGTTTTTT
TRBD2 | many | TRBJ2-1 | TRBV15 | CATTNDLLAGVYNEQFF | TGTGCCACCACCAATGACCTGCTAGCGGGAGTCTACAATGAGCAGTTCTTC
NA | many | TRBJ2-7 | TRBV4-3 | CASSQRPEVNYEQYF | TGCGCCAGCAGCCAGCGGCCAGAAGTCAATTACGAGCAGTACTTC
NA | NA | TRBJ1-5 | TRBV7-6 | CASSLSLYQPQHF | TGTGCCAGCAGCTTATCCCTATATCAGCCCCAGCATTTT
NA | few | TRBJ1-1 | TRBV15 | CATSRLTGNTEAFF | TGTGCCACCAGCAGATTGACAGGGAACACTGAAGCTTTCTTT
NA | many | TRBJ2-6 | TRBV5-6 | CASYTLSGANVLTF | TGTGCCAGCTACACATTATCTGGGGCCAACGTCCTGACTTTC
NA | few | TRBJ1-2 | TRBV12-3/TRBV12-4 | CASSLGIYGYTF | TGTGCCAGCAGTTTAGGCATCTATGGCTACACCTTC
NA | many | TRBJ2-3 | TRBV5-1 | CASSLLRDTDTQYF | TGCGCCAGCAGCTTGTTGCGTGACACAGATACGCAGTATTTT
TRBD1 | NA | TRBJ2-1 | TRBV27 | CASSTSSHTTGVGFF | TGTGCCAGCAGTACGTCAAGCCATACAACAGGGGTTGGGTTCTTC
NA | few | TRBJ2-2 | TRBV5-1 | CASSLEDTPTGELFF | TGCGCCAGCAGCTTGGAGGACACCCCCACCGGGGAGCTGTTTTTT
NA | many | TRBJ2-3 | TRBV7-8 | CASSFYGGSTDTQYF | TGTGCCAGCAGCTTCTATGGGGGTAGCACAGATACGCAGTATTTT
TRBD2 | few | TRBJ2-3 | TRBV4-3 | CASSQDRGLAGAADTQYF | TGCGCCAGCAGCCAAGATAGAGGACTAGCGGGTGCCGCGGATACGCAGTATTTT